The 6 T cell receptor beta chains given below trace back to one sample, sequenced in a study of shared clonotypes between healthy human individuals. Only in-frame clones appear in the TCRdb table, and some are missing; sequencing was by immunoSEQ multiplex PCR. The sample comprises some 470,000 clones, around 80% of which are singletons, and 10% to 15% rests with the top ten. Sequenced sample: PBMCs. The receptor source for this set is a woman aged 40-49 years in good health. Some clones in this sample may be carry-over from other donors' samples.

The CDR3 sequence: CSVEEGQRYGYTF. DNA for the CDR3: TGCAGCGTTGAAGAGGGGCAGCGCTATGGCTACACCTTC. The V gene is TRBV29-1, the J gene TRBJ1-2; possible D gene TRBD1, 5 bases. Germline CDR1 SQVTM, CDR2 ANQGSEA. The CDR3 covers 13 residues. The ends were cut back, 0 bases at V and 4 bases at J, with 9 bases in the middle.

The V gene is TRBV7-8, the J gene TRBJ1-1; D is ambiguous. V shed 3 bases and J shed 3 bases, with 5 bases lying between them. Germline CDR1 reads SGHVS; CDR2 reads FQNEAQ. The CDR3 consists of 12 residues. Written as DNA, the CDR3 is TGTGCCAGCAGCTTTACGGACACTGAAGCTTTCTTT. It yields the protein CASSFTDTEAFF.

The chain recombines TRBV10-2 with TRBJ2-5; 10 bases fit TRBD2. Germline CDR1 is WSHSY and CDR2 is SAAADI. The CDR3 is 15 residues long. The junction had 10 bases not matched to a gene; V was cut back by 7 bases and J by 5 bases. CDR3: CASTEAGGGEETQYF. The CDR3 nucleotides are TGCGCCAGCACCGAAGCGGGAGGGGGGGAGGAGACCCAGTACTTC.

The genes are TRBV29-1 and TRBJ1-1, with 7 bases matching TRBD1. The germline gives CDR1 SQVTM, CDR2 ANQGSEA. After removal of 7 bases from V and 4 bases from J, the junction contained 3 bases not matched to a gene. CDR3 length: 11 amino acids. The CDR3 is CSGNRGTEAFF. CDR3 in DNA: TGCAGCGGTAACAGGGGCACTGAAGCTTTCTTT. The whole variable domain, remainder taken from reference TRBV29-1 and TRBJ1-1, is SAVISQKPSRDICQRGTSLTIQCQVDSQVTMMFWYRQQPGQSLTLIATANQGSEATYESGFVIDKFPISRPNLTFSTLTVSNMSPEDSSIYLCSGNRGTEAFFGQGTRLTVV.

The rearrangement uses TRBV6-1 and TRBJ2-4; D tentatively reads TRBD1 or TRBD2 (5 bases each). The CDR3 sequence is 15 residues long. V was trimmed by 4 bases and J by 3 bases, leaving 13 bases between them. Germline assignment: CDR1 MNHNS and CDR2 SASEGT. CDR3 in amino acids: CASSGDGSVKNIQYF. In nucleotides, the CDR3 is TGTGCCAGCAGTGGGGACGGGTCGGTCAAAAACATTCAGTACTTC.

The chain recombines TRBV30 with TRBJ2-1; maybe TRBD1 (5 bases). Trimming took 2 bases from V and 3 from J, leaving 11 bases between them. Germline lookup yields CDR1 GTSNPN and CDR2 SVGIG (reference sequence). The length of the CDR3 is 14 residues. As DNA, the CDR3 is TGTGCCTGGAGTAAGGGGCAGGGCTACAATGAGCAGTTCTTC. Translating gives CAWSKGQGYNEQFF.